These 23 T cell receptor beta chains came from one sample sequenced in a study of control samples from healthy donors and cancer patients. Assay used: immunoSEQ multiplex PCR; TCRdb lists only in-frame clones, some missing. The sample gives 84,000 or so clones, 75% to 95% of which show up once; less than 20% is in the top ten. The sequencing sample was made of blood. The receptors stem from a man aged 25-45 years in good health.

The rearrangement uses TRBV7-3 and TRBJ1-3; D is unclear. The V end lost 5 bases, the J end lost 3 bases, and 14 bases lay between the germline ends. The germline V gene encodes CDR1 SGHTA and CDR2 FQGTGA. This CDR3 spans 15 amino acids. The CDR3 here is CASSSSVIRGNTIYF. The CDR3 DNA reads as TGTGCCAGCAGCAGCTCGGTGATCCGTGGAAACACCATATATTTT.

This clone was picked up one time. This chain joins TRBV15 and TRBJ1-5; unclear D gene. The CDR3 is 16 amino acids. Trimming took 2 bases from V and 4 from J, leaving 15 bases between them. Germline V gene lookup returns CDR1 LNHNV and CDR2 YYDKDF (reference sequence). CDR3 bases: TGTGCCACCAGCAGACAATTAGGCGGACCGAATCAGCCCCAGCATTTT. As protein: CATSRQLGGPNQPQHF.

This clone has a handful of counts. The J gene is TRBJ2-1, the V gene TRBV18, with unresolved D. This CDR3 is built from 15 residues. Per the germline V gene, CDR1 is KGHSH and CDR2 is LQKENI. Trimming stripped 5 bases from V and 7 bases from J, with 18 bases between. CDR3 sequence: CASSVDIVNYNEQFF. In DNA, the CDR3 is TGTGCCAGCTCAGTCGACATTGTAAACTATAATGAGCAGTTCTTC. Full variable domain (rest looked up from reference TRBV18 and TRBJ2-1): NAGVMQNPRHLVRRRGQEARLRCSPMKGHSHVYWYRQLPEEGLKFMVYLQKENIIDESGMPKERFSAEFPKEGPSILRIQQVVRGDSAAYFCASSVDIVNYNEQFFGPGTRLTVL.

The rearrangement links TRBV6-5 to TRBJ2-6; D remains ambiguous. The V gene lost 6 bases and the J gene lost 0 bases, with 6 bases spanning the gap. This CDR3 comprises 14 residues. Germline V gene sequence: CDR1 MNHEY, CDR2 SVGAGI. CDR3 loop: CASRGISGANVLTF. The CDR3 DNA sequence: TGTGCCAGCAGGGGGATCTCTGGGGCCAACGTCCTGACTTTC.

The chain carries TRBV6-5 and TRBJ2-5; 8 positions match TRBD1. The V and J ends lost 4 bases and 6 bases, in that order; junction bases with no gene match: 10. The CDR3 is 15 amino acids. Per germline, CDR1 MNHEY and CDR2 SVGAGI. The CDR3 reads CASSSTGTGGKTQYF. CDR3 in DNA: TGTGCCAGCAGTTCCACCGGGACAGGAGGAAAGACCCAGTACTTC.

The chain links TRBV4-3 to TRBJ1-6, with D possibly matching TRBD1 (6 bases). This CDR3 has 16 amino acids. V was pared by 0 bases and J by 9 bases, with 15 bases between. Per the germline V gene, CDR1 is LGHNA and CDR2 is YSLEER. The CDR3 nucleotides read TGCGCCAGCAGCCAAGATCCAGCAGGGGTTATTTCACCCCTCCACTTT. Translating gives CASSQDPAGVISPLHF.

The chain uses TRBV6-2 or TRBV6-3 and TRBJ1-6, with D perhaps TRBD1 (5 bases). The CDR3 is 13 amino acids. The germline gives CDR1 MNHEY, CDR2 SVGEGT. V lost 4 bases, J lost 7 bases, and 8 bases lay in between. The CDR3 loop is CASSSGGNSPLHF. The CDR3, as DNA: TGTGCCAGCAGTTCGGGGGGGAATTCACCCCTCCACTTT.

The chain carries TRBV3-1 (or the pseudogene TRBV3-2) and TRBJ2-3; D not resolved. The germline gives CDR1 LGHDT, CDR2 YNNKEL (reference sequence). CDR3 length equals 14 residues. Trimming removed 0 bases at V and 6 bases at J, with 10 bases between. The CDR3 region has the DNA TGTGCCAGCAGCCAAGATATCAGAGAGGATACGCAGTATTTT. Its protein product is CASSQDIREDTQYF.

V usage is TRBV18 and J usage is TRBJ1-5; TRBD1 is a possible D gene (6 bases). With 8 bases removed from V and 0 bases from J, the gap between germline ends came to 8 bases. Per germline, CDR1 KGHSH and CDR2 LQKENI. The CDR3 contains 13 residues. CDR3 protein: CASKQGSNQPQHF. As DNA, the CDR3 is TGTGCCAGCAAACAGGGTAGCAATCAGCCCCAGCATTTT.

The chain is built from TRBV19 and TRBJ1-2; weak D call: TRBD1 (6 bases). The V end lost 5 bases, the J end lost 6 bases, and 22 bases lay between the germline ends. Germline CDR1 and CDR2: LNHDA and SQIVND (reference sequence). The CDR3 totals 16 residues. CDR3 sequence reads: CASSSIRQDGADGYTF. The CDR3 bases are TGTGCCAGTAGTTCCATACGACAGGATGGTGCTGATGGCTACACCTTC.

This chain uses TRBV2 with TRBJ2-1, with D perhaps given as TRBD1 or TRBD2 (5 bases each). CDR3 size: 14 residues. With 2 bases removed from V and 7 bases from J, the gap between germline ends came to 12 bases. Germline V gene sequence: CDR1 SNHLY, CDR2 FYNNEI. The CDR3 DNA follows: TGTGCCAGCAGTGAAAACAGGTCGGGAAATGAGCAGTTCTTC. Protein sequence: CASSENRSGNEQFF.

This rearrangement joins TRBV24-1 to TRBJ2-1; D gene uncertain. Germline V gene sequence: CDR1 KGHDR, CDR2 SFDVKD. Trimming stripped 4 bases from V and 4 bases from J, with 10 bases between. There are 14 residues in the CDR3. The CDR3 nucleotides read TGTGCCACCAGTGACCCTGGGCCTTACAATGAGCAGTTCTTC. It codes for CATSDPGPYNEQFF.

The chain links TRBV5-8 to TRBJ2-5, with no clear D. This CDR3 contains 16 residues. The V and J ends lost 0 bases and 4 bases respectively, with 16 bases between them. Germline values: CDR1 SGHTS, CDR2 YDEGEE. The CDR3 nucleotides are TGTGCCAGCAGCTTGGGGACCAAGGCCAAAGGAGAGACCCAGTACTTC. Protein: CASSLGTKAKGETQYF.

The chain is built from TRBV19 and TRBJ1-1; 8 bases map to TRBD1. The CDR3 loop spans 14 amino acids. The V gene end was trimmed by 0 bases and the J gene end by 7 bases; junction bases not matched to a gene: 4. Germline V gene sequence: CDR1 LNHDA, CDR2 SQIVND (reference sequence). Written as DNA, the CDR3 is TGTGCCAGTAGTATAGACAGGGGGCCAAGTGAAGCTTTCTTT. It codes for CASSIDRGPSEAFF.

The CDR3 loop reads CATSGREINEQFF. The CDR3 DNA reads as TGTGCCACCAGTGGTCGGGAGATAAATGAGCAGTTCTTC. The chain uses TRBV24-1 and TRBJ2-1; D might be TRBD2 (6 bases). Germline V gives CDR1 KGHDR, CDR2 SFDVKD. This CDR3 contains 13 residues. V lost 5 bases to trimming and J lost 7 bases, with 11 bases between them.

The chain has TRBV5-6 and TRBJ1-1; weak D call: TRBD1 (5 bases). The CDR3 is 17 amino acids. Trimming cost V 1 base and J 2 bases, with 18 bases left between them. CDR1 is SGHDT and CDR2 is YYEEEE in the germline V gene. This CDR3 reads CASSLRWQEGPNTEAFF. The DNA for the CDR3 is TGTGCCAGCAGCTTGAGGTGGCAGGAGGGGCCCAACACTGAAGCTTTCTTT.

The chain carries TRBV14 and TRBJ2-5, with 10 bases aligning to TRBD1. The CDR3 is 14 residues long. Trimming cost V 5 bases and J 1 base; bases outside gene matches: 1. CDR1 and CDR2 from the germline V gene are SGHDN and FVKESK. CDR3 DNA sequence: TGTGCCAGCAGCTGGACAGGGGGCCAAGAGACCCAGTACTTC. As protein: CASSWTGGQETQYF.

The chain's CDR3 is CASSVALAGGPDEQFF. The DNA of the CDR3 is TGTGCCAGCAGCGTAGCGCTAGCGGGAGGGCCTGATGAGCAGTTCTTC. V is TRBV9 and J is TRBJ2-1; 12 positions agree with TRBD2. This CDR3 has 16 amino acids. Unmatched junction bases numbered 6, after V lost 0 bases and J lost 8 bases. The germline CDR1 and CDR2 sequences are SGDLS and YYNGEE.

J is TRBJ1-5 and V is TRBV2; D is ambiguous. The V end was cut by 6 bases, the J end by 9 bases, with 15 bases between. This CDR3 is built from 13 residues. Per germline, CDR1 SNHLY and CDR2 FYNNEI. CDR3 protein: CASSTSRNTPQHF. The CDR3 coding sequence is TGTGCCAGCAGCACATCAAGAAATACGCCCCAGCATTTT.

V is TRBV18 and J is TRBJ1-5; TRBD1 aligns across 9 bases. The CDR3 covers 14 residues. Per germline, CDR1 KGHSH and CDR2 LQKENI. The V gene end was trimmed by 5 bases and the J gene end by 4 bases; junction bases not matched to a gene: 3. The CDR3 region is CASSYRGRNQPQHF. CDR3 DNA sequence: TGTGCCAGCTCATACAGGGGGCGTAATCAGCCCCAGCATTTT.

This rearrangement joins TRBV4-1 to TRBJ1-4; 10 positions agree with TRBD1. V trimming: 3 bases; J trimming: 6 bases; junction bases outside the gene matches: 4. The germline gives CDR1 MGHRA, CDR2 YSYEKL. The CDR3 extends over 15 amino acids. CDR3 protein: CASSQDRGVDEKLFF. Written as DNA, the CDR3 is TGCGCCAGCAGCCAGGACAGGGGGGTGGATGAAAAACTGTTTTTT.

A few counts support this clone. This rearrangement joins TRBV6-5 to TRBJ2-5, with 7 positions matching TRBD2. CDR3 length: 14 amino acids. Germline CDR1 and CDR2: MNHEY and SVGAGI. V lost 2 bases, J lost 7 bases, and 7 bases stayed unmatched. The CDR3 spells CASSYQERDGTQYF. DNA for the CDR3: TGTGCCAGCAGTTACCAAGAGCGGGACGGGACCCAGTACTTC.

The chain carries TRBV5-6 and TRBJ1-1; D is perhaps TRBD1 (5 bases). The CDR3 is 12 amino acids. Trimming took off 5 bases at V and 1 base at J, with 6 bases between the two ends. Germline CDR1 reads SGHDT; CDR2 reads YYEEEE. CDR3 region: CASSTGNTEAFF. The CDR3 DNA is TGTGCCAGCAGTACAGGGAACACTGAAGCTTTCTTT.